This T cell receptor (beta chain) was sequenced during a study of CD8+ T cells in alopecia areata. Study-wide results and caveats: Sequences from scalp samples also cover resident alphabeta T cells of normal skin.

Worth noting for this clone: Antigen: not known.

Trimming left V 7 bases short and J 10 bases short, with 20 bases between. Germline CDR1 SQVTM, CDR2 ANQGSEA. The CDR3 extends over 14 amino acids. Sequencing used cDNA as its template, made by extracting RNA and reverse transcribing it. Some clones are missing from TCRdb's copy, which holds only in-frame ones; the method was immunoSEQ multiplex PCR. The data show 220,000 or so clones, 50% to 70% seen once. The sequencing used CD4+ T cells sorted from blood, collected at week 0. The rearrangement uses TRBV29-1 and TRBJ1-6, with D possibly TRBD1 on 5 matching bases. This sequence originates from a human donor with alopecia areata. DNA of the CDR3: TGCAGCGCCCGAGAGGGGCCCGGGACCTCACCCCTCCACTTT. Protein: CSAREGPGTSPLHF.